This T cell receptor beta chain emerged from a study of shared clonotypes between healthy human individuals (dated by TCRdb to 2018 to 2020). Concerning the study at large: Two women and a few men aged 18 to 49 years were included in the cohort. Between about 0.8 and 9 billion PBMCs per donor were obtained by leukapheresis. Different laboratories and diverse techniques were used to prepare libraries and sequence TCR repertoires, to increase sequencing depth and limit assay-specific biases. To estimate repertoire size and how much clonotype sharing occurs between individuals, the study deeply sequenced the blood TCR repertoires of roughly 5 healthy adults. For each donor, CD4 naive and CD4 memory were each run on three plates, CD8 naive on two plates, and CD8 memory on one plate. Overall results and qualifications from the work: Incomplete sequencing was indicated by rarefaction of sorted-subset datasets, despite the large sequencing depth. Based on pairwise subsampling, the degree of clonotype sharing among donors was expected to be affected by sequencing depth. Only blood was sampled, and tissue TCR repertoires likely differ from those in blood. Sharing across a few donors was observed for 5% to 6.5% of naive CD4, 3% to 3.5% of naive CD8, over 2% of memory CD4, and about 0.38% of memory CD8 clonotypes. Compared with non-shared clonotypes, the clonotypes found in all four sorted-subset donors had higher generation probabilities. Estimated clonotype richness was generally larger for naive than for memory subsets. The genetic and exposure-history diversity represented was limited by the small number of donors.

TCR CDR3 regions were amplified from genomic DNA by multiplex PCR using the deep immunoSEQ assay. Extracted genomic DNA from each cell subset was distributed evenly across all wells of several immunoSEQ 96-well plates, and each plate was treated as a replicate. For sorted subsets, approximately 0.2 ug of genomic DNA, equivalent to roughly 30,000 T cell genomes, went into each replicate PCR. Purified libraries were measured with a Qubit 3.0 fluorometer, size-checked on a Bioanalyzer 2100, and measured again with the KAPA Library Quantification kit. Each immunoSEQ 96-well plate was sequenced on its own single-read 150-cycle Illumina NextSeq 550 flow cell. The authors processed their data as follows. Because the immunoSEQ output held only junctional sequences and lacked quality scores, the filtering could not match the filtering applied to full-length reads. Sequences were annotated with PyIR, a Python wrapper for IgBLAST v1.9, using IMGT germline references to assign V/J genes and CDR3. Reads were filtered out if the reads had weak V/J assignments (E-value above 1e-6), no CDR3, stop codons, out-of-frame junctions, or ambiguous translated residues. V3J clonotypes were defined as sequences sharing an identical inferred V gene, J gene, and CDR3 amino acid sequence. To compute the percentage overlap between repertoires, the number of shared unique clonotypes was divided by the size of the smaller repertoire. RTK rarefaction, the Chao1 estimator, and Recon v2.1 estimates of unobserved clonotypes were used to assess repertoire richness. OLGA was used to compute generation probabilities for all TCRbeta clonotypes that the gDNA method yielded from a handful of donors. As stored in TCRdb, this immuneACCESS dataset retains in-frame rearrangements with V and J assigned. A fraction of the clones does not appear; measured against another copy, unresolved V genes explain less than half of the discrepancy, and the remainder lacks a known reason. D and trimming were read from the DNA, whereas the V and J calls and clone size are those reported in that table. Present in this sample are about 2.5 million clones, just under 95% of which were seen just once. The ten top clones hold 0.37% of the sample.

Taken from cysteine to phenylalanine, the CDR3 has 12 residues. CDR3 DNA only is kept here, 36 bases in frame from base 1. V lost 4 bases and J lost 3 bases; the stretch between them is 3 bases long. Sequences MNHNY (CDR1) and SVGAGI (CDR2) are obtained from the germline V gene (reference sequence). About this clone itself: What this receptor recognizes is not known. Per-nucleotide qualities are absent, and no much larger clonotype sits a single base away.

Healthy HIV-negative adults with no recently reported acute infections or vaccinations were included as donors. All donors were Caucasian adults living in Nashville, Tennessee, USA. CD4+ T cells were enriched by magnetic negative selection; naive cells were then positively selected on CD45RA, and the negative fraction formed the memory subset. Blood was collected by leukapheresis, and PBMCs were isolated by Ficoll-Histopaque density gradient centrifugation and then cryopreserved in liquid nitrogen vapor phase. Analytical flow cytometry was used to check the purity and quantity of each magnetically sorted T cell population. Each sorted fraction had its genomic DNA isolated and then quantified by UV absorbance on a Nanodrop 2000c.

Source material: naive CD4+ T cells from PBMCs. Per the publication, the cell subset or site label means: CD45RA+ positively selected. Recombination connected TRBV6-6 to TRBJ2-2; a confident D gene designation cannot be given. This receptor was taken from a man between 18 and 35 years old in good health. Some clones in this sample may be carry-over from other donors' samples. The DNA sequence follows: TGTGCCAGCAGTTCGTACACCGGGGAGCTGTTTTTT. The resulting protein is CASSSYTGELFF.